This TCR beta chain comes out of a study of cytomegalovirus exposure and HLA in healthy donors. Donors sampled were nominally healthy, though unrecorded immune exposures were likely. The PCR made use of 60 Vbeta and 13 Jbeta primers. Repertoires were generated with immunoSEQ multiplex PCR, while TCRdb's copy carries only in-frame clones and drops some. The sample gives 100,000 to 150,000 clones, around 80% of which show up once; 1.2% is in the top ten. Findings and limits, study-wide: Earlier analysis looked at TCR beta V segments, and most were productive about 90% or about 30% of the time.

The CDR3 has 16 residues. Germline values: CDR1 SNHLY, CDR2 FYNNEI. Trimming stripped 0 bases from V and 7 bases from J, with 15 bases between. Regarding this clone: The antigen remains unidentified.

The sequenced material came from PBMCs. The clonotype comes from a female donor in good health and CMV-seronegative. V is TRBV2 and J is TRBJ1-4; D is unclear. This CDR3 reads CASSEALRGAVEKLFF. The CDR3 DNA follows: TGTGCCAGCAGTGAAGCGCTTCGGGGAGCAGTTGAAAAACTGTTTTTT.